This passage covers 28 T cell receptor beta chains from one sample sequenced in a study of T cells in Graves' hyperthyroidism and ophthalmopathy. The source material, RNA transcripts, was used to amplify TCR beta CDR3 regions. Initially, a first-round RT-PCR of the TCR CDR3 employed the HTBI primer set. Each CDR3 protein is one row after TCRdb ran MiXCR on the multiplex PCR reads. The data contain roughly 240,000 distinct CDR3 sequences, around 17% of them seen just once; the ten biggest clones take up less than 35%. Source material: blood. These TCRs come from a young woman with Graves' ophthalmopathy.

This sequence joins TRBV7-9 and TRBJ2-3; 9 bases map to TRBD2. The CDR3 length is 15 residues. Trimming removed 3 bases from V and 4 bases from J; junction bases left unmatched: 5. Germline CDR1 reads SEHNR; CDR2 reads FQNEAQ (reference sequence). The CDR3: CASSFSGSFADTQYF. In DNA form, the CDR3 reads TGTGCCAGCAGCTTTAGCGGGAGTTTCGCAGATACGCAGTATTTT.

This clonotype was observed a handful of times. The J gene is TRBJ2-1, the V gene TRBV27; the match to TRBD1 covers 8 bases. The trim removed 7 bases at V and 11 bases at J, leaving 7 bases unmatched. Germline lookup yields CDR1 MNHEY and CDR2 SMNVEV (reference sequence). The CDR3 is 12 amino acids. CDR3 nucleotides: TGTGCCAGCAACACAGGGGGTATTAAGCAGTTCTTC. It yields the protein CASNTGGIKQFF.

The sample holds many counts of this clonotype. The rearrangement uses TRBV6-1 and TRBJ1-2, with 9 bases matching TRBD1. The CDR3 runs to 13 residues. V trimming: 7 bases; J trimming: 14 bases; junction bases outside the gene matches: 14. Germline CDR1 reads MNHNS; CDR2 reads SASEGT. The chain's CDR3 is CASNLGDRARETF. CDR3 nucleotide sequence: TGTGCCAGCAATTTAGGGGACAGGGCAAGAGAGACCTTC.

The sample holds one count of this clonotype. This chain uses TRBV12-3 or TRBV12-4 with TRBJ2-7, with TRBD2 identical over 9 bases. This CDR3 is 17 amino acids long. After removal of 0 bases from V and 3 bases from J, the junction contained 9 bases not matched to a gene. The CDR3 region is CASSLAPRGGDGYEQYF. CDR3 DNA: TGTGCCAGCAGTTTAGCCCCGCGGGGGGGGGACGGCTACGAGCAGTACTTC.

This clonotype was counted many times. The chain uses TRBV5-1 and TRBJ2-7; 8 bases line up with TRBD1. The CDR3 sequence is 13 residues long. Germline assignment: CDR1 SGHRS and CDR2 YFSETQ. With 7 bases clipped from V and 6 bases from J, the junction kept 9 bases outside the gene matches. In DNA form, the CDR3 reads TGCGCCAGCGCCAGGACAGGGAATACCGAGCAGTACTTC. Its protein product is CASARTGNTEQYF. The variable domain in full, completed from reference TRBV5-1 and TRBJ2-7, reads KAGVTQTPRYLIKTRGQQVTLSCSPISGHRSVSWYQQTPGQGLQFLFEYFSETQRNKGNFPGRFSGRQFSNSRSEMNVSTLELGDSALYLCASARTGNTEQYFGPGTRLTVT.

This clonotype was counted at least ten times. The chain combines TRBV28 with TRBJ2-7, with 13 bases lining up with TRBD2. This CDR3 contains 14 residues. From germline, CDR1 is MDHEN and CDR2 SYDVKM. Germline trimming cut 4 bases from V and 4 bases from J; bases unmatched to any gene: 1. The CDR3 reads CASSSGLAGYEQYF. CDR3 DNA: TGTGCCAGCAGTTCGGGACTAGCGGGGTACGAGCAGTACTTC.

At least ten counts were recorded for this clonotype. CDR3 sequence (DNA): TGTGCCAGCAGTTTACGATACAGGGGGAACTATGGCTACACCTTC. It codes for CASSLRYRGNYGYTF. This chain uses TRBV12-3 or TRBV12-4 with TRBJ1-2; 8 nucleotides line up with TRBD1. There are 15 residues in the CDR3. V shed 2 bases and J 2 bases; nucleotides not matched to a gene: 4.

In its sample, this clonotype ranks as medium-sized (0.01 to 0.1%). V usage is TRBV28 and J usage is TRBJ2-5; D gene unclear. The V and J ends lost 6 bases and 0 bases respectively, with 8 bases between them. This CDR3 has 13 amino acids. The germline gives CDR1 MDHEN, CDR2 SYDVKM. Here the CDR3 reads CASSVTYQETQYF. In DNA form, the CDR3 reads TGTGCCAGCAGCGTAACGTACCAAGAGACCCAGTACTTC.

Many counts were recorded for this clonotype. J is TRBJ2-3 and V is TRBV15; tentative D call: TRBD2 (6 bases). The CDR3 loop spans 16 amino acids. V dropped 1 base and J dropped 2 bases, with 13 bases sitting between them. The germline V gene has CDR1 LNHNV and CDR2 YYDKDF (reference sequence). In DNA, the CDR3 is TGTGCCACCAGCAGAGCCCTGGGACTGTACACAGATACGCAGTATTTT. Translation: CATSRALGLYTDTQYF.

The sample holds many counts of this clonotype. The chain carries TRBV3-1 and TRBJ2-3, with TRBD1 matching 10 bases. The CDR3 length is 17 residues. Germline CDR1 and CDR2: LGHDT and YNNKEL (reference sequence). The V and J ends lost 3 bases and 4 bases, in that order; junction bases with no gene match: 10. CDR3 coding DNA: TGTGCCAGCAGCCACGGACACTCGACAGGGGGCGCAGATACGCAGTATTTT. Amino acid sequence: CASSHGHSTGGADTQYF.

This clonotype was seen repeatedly, ten times or more. The rearrangement joins TRBV6-2 or TRBV6-3 to TRBJ1-4; D gene ambiguous. The V end was cut by 2 bases, the J end by 0 bases, with 4 bases between. The CDR3 is 14 residues long. Per germline, CDR1 MNHEY and CDR2 SVGEGT. The CDR3 loop is CASSYGATNEKLFF. The CDR3 nucleotides read TGTGCCAGCAGTTACGGTGCAACTAATGAAAAACTGTTTTTT.

This clonotype was found many times. The gene calls are TRBV2 and TRBJ2-3, with D hard to call. This CDR3 is 13 amino acids long. The V gene lost 6 bases and the J gene lost 2 bases, with 9 bases spanning the gap. CDR1 is SNHLY, CDR2 FYNNEI, per germline. The CDR3 coding sequence is TGTGCCAGCAGACTGACGGTCACAGATACGCAGTATTTT. This encodes CASRLTVTDTQYF.

In this sample, this clonotype turned up many times. The chain is built from TRBV28 and TRBJ1-1; D remains unclear. This CDR3 has 15 residues. In germline, CDR1 is MDHEN, CDR2 SYDVKM. V shed 6 bases and J shed 2 bases, with 16 bases lying between them. CDR3 in DNA: TGTGCCAGCAGCAGACCCCTAGTCCATAACACTGAAGCTTTCTTT. Translating gives CASSRPLVHNTEAFF.

This clonotype has at least ten counts. The chain recombines TRBV4-1 with TRBJ2-7; maybe TRBD1 (6 bases). V was clipped by 4 bases and J by 7 bases, with 14 bases between them. Per germline, CDR1 MGHRA and CDR2 YSYEKL. The CDR3 sequence is 13 residues long. Written as DNA, the CDR3 is TGCGCCAGCAGCCGGCACAGGGACGAAGAGCAGTACTTC. Translated: CASSRHRDEEQYF.

This clonotype was seen repeatedly, ten times or more. J is TRBJ2-5 and V is TRBV11-3; TRBD2 matches 14 bases. Trimming at V came to 7 bases and at J to 5 bases, leaving 6 bases not matched to a gene. This CDR3 comprises 15 residues. Germline CDR1 reads SGHNT; CDR2 reads YENEEA. DNA for the CDR3: TGTGCCAGCACCACGACTAGCGGGGGGGGGGAGACCCAGTACTTC. It yields the protein CASTTTSGGGETQYF.

Many counts were recorded for this clonotype. This sequence joins TRBV7-6 and TRBJ2-1; 8 bases line up with TRBD2. V shed 6 bases, J shed 1 base, and the junction held 2 bases outside the gene matches. CDR1 is SGHVS and CDR2 is FNYEAQ in the germline V gene. CDR3 length: 14 amino acids. CDR3: CASSQRESYNEQFF. In DNA, the CDR3 is TGTGCCAGCAGTCAGCGGGAGTCCTACAATGAGCAGTTCTTC.

This clonotype was counted at least ten times. The CDR3 sequence: CARKPILQGAYEQYF. Here the CDR3 DNA reads TGTGCCAGGAAACCCATTTTACAGGGAGCTTACGAGCAGTACTTC. The gene calls are TRBV12-3 or TRBV12-4 and TRBJ2-7; tentative D call: TRBD1 (6 bases). There are 15 residues in the CDR3. Trimming took 9 bases from V and 4 from J, leaving 22 bases between them.

This clonotype turned up a few times. The chain combines TRBV4-3 with TRBJ1-2; maybe TRBD1 (6 bases). The CDR3 consists of 18 residues. V was trimmed by 1 base and J by 0 bases, leaving 18 bases between them. Germline CDR1 is LGHNA and CDR2 is YSLEER. The CDR3 protein is CASSQVPIVQGPNYGYTF. CDR3 nucleotide sequence: TGCGCCAGCAGCCAAGTCCCAATCGTCCAGGGGCCTAACTATGGCTACACCTTC.

This clonotype was observed many times. The rearrangement links TRBV19 to TRBJ1-2; D is perhaps TRBD1 (5 bases). The germline V and J ends were trimmed by 7 bases and 5 bases, with 11 bases remaining between them. The length of the CDR3 is 12 residues. The germline V gene has CDR1 LNHDA and CDR2 SQIVND (reference sequence). The CDR3 region has the DNA TGTGCCAGTAAGGCCAGGGATTATGGCTACACCTTC. Translation: CASKARDYGYTF.

This clonotype was counted ten times or more. The chain carries TRBV24-1 and TRBJ2-1, with D perhaps TRBD1 (6 bases). Germline CDR1 reads KGHDR; CDR2 reads SFDVKD. The V end was cut by 1 base, the J end by 9 bases, with 24 bases between. CDR3 length equals 18 residues. CDR3 sequence (DNA): TGTGCCACCAGTGATTTATCTTGGGGACAAGGGGCCCTGGGTGAGCAGTTCTTC. This sequence encodes CATSDLSWGQGALGEQFF.

The sample holds many counts of this clonotype. The chain links TRBV11-1 to TRBJ2-7; possibly TRBD1 for D (6 bases). CDR1 is SGHAT and CDR2 is FQDESV in the germline V gene (reference sequence). V dropped 5 bases and J dropped 2 bases, with 16 bases sitting between them. This CDR3 spans 15 amino acids. CDR3 loop: CASSQLLQGTYEQYF. In DNA, the CDR3 is TGTGCCAGCAGCCAACTATTACAGGGAACCTACGAGCAGTACTTC.

This clonotype has a count of ten or more. The chain is built from TRBV5-4 and TRBJ2-1; D is perhaps TRBD2 (5 bases). This CDR3 is built from 14 residues. V lost 2 bases, J lost 6 bases, and 12 bases lay in between. In germline, CDR1 is SGHNT, CDR2 YYREEE (reference sequence). This CDR3 is CASSFELVVNEQFF. The CDR3 bases are TGTGCCAGCAGCTTCGAACTAGTCGTCAATGAGCAGTTCTTC.

The chain employs TRBV29-1 and TRBJ2-5; 8 bases agree with TRBD1. J gave up 3 bases and V 6 bases, and 3 bases lay outside the gene matches. Germline V CDR1 and CDR2: SQVTM, ANQGSEA. The CDR3 length is 12 residues. The CDR3 here is CSVRTGKETQYF. CDR3 sequence (DNA): TGCAGCGTAAGGACAGGGAAAGAGACCCAGTACTTC.

In its sample, this clonotype was seen many times. CDR3 DNA: TGCGCCAGCAGCCAAGACAACAGGGGGGATGAGCAGTACTTC. It codes for CASSQDNRGDEQYF. J is TRBJ2-7 and V is TRBV4-1; TRBD1 matches at 8 bases. Germline CDR1 reads MGHRA; CDR2 reads YSYEKL. The V segment lost 0 bases and the J segment 7 bases; nucleotides outside the gene matches: 5. The CDR3 extends over 14 amino acids.

This clonotype was counted ten times or more. The chain has TRBV3-1 and TRBJ2-7, with D unclear. Germline V gene sequence: CDR1 LGHDT, CDR2 YNNKEL (reference sequence). The CDR3 length is 14 residues. V was shortened by 6 bases and J by 0 bases, with 12 bases between the two germline ends. The DNA of the CDR3 is TGTGCCAGCAGACCAGGAACGAGCTCCTACGAGCAGTACTTC. Protein: CASRPGTSSYEQYF.

In this sample, this clonotype turned up many times. This rearrangement joins TRBV2 to TRBJ2-7; tentative D call: TRBD1 (6 bases). This CDR3 has 12 residues. Germline CDR1 and CDR2: SNHLY and FYNNEI. The V end lost 7 bases, the J end lost 4 bases, and 11 bases lay between the germline ends. This chain's CDR3 is CASMGALYEQYF. The CDR3 DNA reads TGTGCCAGCATGGGGGCATTGTACGAGCAGTACTTC.

This CDR3 is CASSLGPGGENEKLFF. DNA of the CDR3: TGTGCCAGCAGCTTGGGTCCAGGGGGCGAGAATGAAAAACTGTTTTTT. The chain uses TRBV5-5 and TRBJ1-4, with 8 bases matching TRBD1. The CDR3 is made up of 16 amino acids. Germline V gives CDR1 SGHKS, CDR2 YYEKEE (reference sequence). V shed 0 bases, J shed 5 bases, and the junction held 6 bases outside the gene matches. The full variable domain, rest sourced from reference TRBV5-5 and TRBJ1-4, is DAGVTQSPTHLIKTRGQQVTLRCSPISGHKSVSWYQQVLGQGPQFIFQYYEKEERGRGNFPDRFSARQFPNYSSELNVNALLLGDSALYLCASSLGPGGENEKLFFGSGTQLSVL.

This clonotype has ten or more counts. The chain is built from TRBV29-1 and TRBJ2-1; TRBD2 aligns across 12 bases. Germline-derived CDR1 and CDR2 are SQVTM and ANQGSEA. CDR3 length equals 15 residues. V shed 0 bases and J 8 bases; nucleotides not matched to a gene: 5. This CDR3 reads CSVEDPSGGAYEQFF. CDR3 DNA sequence: TGCAGCGTTGAAGATCCTAGCGGGGGGGCATATGAGCAGTTCTTC.